Listed below are T cell receptor beta chains from one sample, sequenced in a study of cytomegalovirus exposure and HLA in healthy donors. Only in-frame clones appear in the TCRdb table, and some are missing; sequencing was by immunoSEQ multiplex PCR. The table has 130,000 to 150,000 clones, roughly 87% seen once. Source material: PBMCs. All receptors derive from a man in his late teens or twenties in good health and CMV-seropositive. Both conserved end residues are part of each CDR3. Fields, in order: D gene, clone size, J gene, V gene, CDR3 protein, CDR3 DNA. The D gene is left open where the match is weak. Clone size, where shown, is once, few, many, or a class for clones that have expanded.

>TRBD1|.|TRBJ2-1|TRBV5-6
CASSFPGQGFHEQFF
TGTGCCAGCAGCTTTCCCGGACAGGGGTTTCATGAGCAGTTCTTC
>.|.|TRBJ2-3|TRBV29-1
CSVELGDGSTDTQYF
TGCAGCGTTGAACTTGGAGACGGAAGCACAGATACGCAGTATTTT
>TRBD2|once|TRBJ2-1|TRBV5-6
CASSLGLAGGPGNEQFF
TGTGCCAGCAGCTTGGGTCTAGCGGGGGGGCCGGGGAATGAGCAGTTCTTC
>TRBD2|.|TRBJ2-1|TRBV7-2
CASSLPPRGSGEYNEQFF
TGTGCCAGCAGCTTACCCCCCCGAGGCAGCGGGGAGTACAATGAGCAGTTCTTC
>.|.|TRBJ1-3|TRBV7-2
CASSSTGTPGNTIYF
TGTGCCAGCAGCAGTACCGGGACTCCTGGAAACACCATATATTTT
>TRBD1|few|TRBJ1-5|TRBV15
CATSRVYRDRGQPQHF
TGTGCCACCAGCAGAGTCTACCGGGACAGGGGTCAGCCCCAGCATTTT
>.|.|TRBJ1-5|TRBV27
CASSKTEGSYSNQPQHF
TGTGCCAGCAGTAAGACAGAAGGATCATATAGCAATCAGCCCCAGCATTTT
>TRBD1|.|TRBJ1-6|TRBV30
CAWSVRDRTSYNSPLHF
TGTGCCTGGAGTGTAAGGGACAGGACGTCCTATAATTCACCCCTCCACTTT
>TRBD2|.|TRBJ2-3|TRBV15
CATEQLAGGGDTQYF
TGTGCCACCGAACAACTAGCGGGAGGGGGAGATACGCAGTATTTT
>TRBD1|.|TRBJ2-2|TRBV2
CASSTRDRVWTGELFF
TGTGCCAGCAGTACCCGGGACAGGGTTTGGACCGGGGAGCTGTTTTTT
>TRBD1|few|TRBJ1-3|TRBV2
CASSTGQFSGNTIYF
TGTGCCAGCAGTACGGGACAGTTCTCTGGAAACACCATATATTTT
>TRBD2|.|TRBJ2-5|TRBV7-9
CASSLSGIEETQYF
TGTGCCAGCAGCTTAAGCGGGATTGAAGAGACCCAGTACTTC
>TRBD1|.|TRBJ2-7|TRBV5-1
CASSRYRDRDSYEQYF
TGCGCCAGCAGCCGATACCGGGACAGGGACTCCTACGAGCAGTACTTC
>.|few|TRBJ1-3|TRBV2
CASRPTVLSGNTIYF
TGTGCCAGCAGACCCACAGTATTGTCTGGAAACACCATATATTTT
>.|.|TRBJ2-1|TRBV11-3
CASTKKGGAGNEQFF
TGTGCCAGCACCAAGAAGGGGGGGGCCGGCAATGAGCAGTTCTTC
>.|few|TRBJ2-3|TRBV5-4
CASSFNPGRRGTDTQYF
TGTGCCAGCAGCTTTAACCCGGGGAGACGTGGCACAGATACGCAGTATTTT
>TRBD1|.|TRBJ1-2|TRBV29-1
CSATGQPNLRYTF
TGCAGCGCCACGGGACAGCCCAACCTTAGGTACACCTTC
>TRBD1|.|TRBJ2-3|TRBV10-3
CAISGQGGDTQYF
TGTGCCATCAGCGGACAGGGAGGAGATACGCAGTATTTT
>.|.|TRBJ2-7|TRBV6-5
CASRFSPALEQYF
TGTGCCAGCCGGTTTTCCCCCGCCCTCGAGCAGTACTTC
>.|.|TRBJ1-2|TRBV14
CASRGGGNYGYTF
TGTGCCAGCAGAGGAGGAGGGAACTATGGCTACACCTTC
>TRBD1|.|TRBJ2-7|TRBV10-3
CATGPTGDYEQYF
TGTGCCACGGGGCCAACAGGGGACTACGAGCAGTACTTC
>.|.|TRBJ2-5|TRBV5-1
CASSLESETQYF
TGCGCCAGCAGCTTGGAATCGGAGACCCAGTACTTC